One T cell receptor beta chain is described in this entry. Its target is unknown. The time point denotes: week 5, during vaccination. Every single dose of the vaccine, 300 ug of mutant IDH1 20-mer peptide, came with topical imiquimod. The CDR3 loop spans 17 amino acids. With V trimmed by 0 bases and J by 6 bases, 9 bases remained unmatched. The germline gives CDR1 KGHSY, CDR2 FQNENV. These data belong to a study of a mutant IDH1 vaccine in newly diagnosed glioma. Overall study context: Patients were given eight vaccinations, scheduled in weeks 1, 3, 5, 7, 11, 15, 19 and 23. General study results and limits: Most patients, 85% to 95%, showed vaccine-induced immune responses.

Profiling relied on immunoSEQ multiplex PCR, and the TCRdb table lists in-frame clones only, not all of them. There are just under 80,000 clones in the sample; about 91% occur only once, and 0.56% lies in the top ten. The V and J genes are TRBV16 and TRBJ2-3, with 10 bases aligning to TRBD2. This TCR came from a woman between 45 and 60 years old with glioma. This specimen consisted of PBMCs, obtained from a glioma patient whose treatment included an IDH1 peptide vaccine. CDR3 bases: TGTGCCAGCAGCCAATCCCTAGCGGGAGACGATTGGGATACGCAGTATTTT. Its translation: CASSQSLAGDDWDTQYF.